The 5 T cell receptor beta chains below all came from one sample that was sequenced in a study of cytomegalovirus exposure and HLA in healthy donors. Vbeta (60) and Jbeta (13) primers were used in the PCR. TCRdb keeps only in-frame clones here, not all; method: immunoSEQ multiplex PCR. The data show some 98,000 clones, under 70% seen once. Sequencing used PBMCs. These receptor sequences come from a man aged 50-59 years in good health and CMV-seronegative.

This chain connects TRBV7-9 to TRBJ2-2, with TRBD1 as a possible D gene (6 bases). Germline CDR1 is SEHNR and CDR2 is FQNEAQ (reference sequence). The CDR3 extends over 14 amino acids. V dropped 2 bases and J dropped 5 bases, with 9 bases sitting between them. In nucleotides, the CDR3 is TGTGCCAGCAGCTTAACCAGGGGTACCGGGGAGCTGTTTTTT. Amino acids: CASSLTRGTGELFF.

V and J are TRBV28 and TRBJ1-2, with D hard to call. Germline V lookup: CDR1 MDHEN, CDR2 SYDVKM. The CDR3 spans 13 residues. V lost 2 bases, J lost 8 bases, and 12 bases lay in between. CDR3 protein: CASSLPQKRGYTF. The CDR3 coding sequence is TGTGCCAGCAGTTTACCGCAAAAGAGGGGCTACACCTTC.

The chain links TRBV28 to TRBJ2-3, with 7 bases matching TRBD2. This CDR3 is built from 15 residues. J gave up 5 bases and V 1 base, and 6 bases lay outside the gene matches. Germline-derived CDR1 and CDR2 are MDHEN and SYDVKM. CDR3 DNA: TGTGCCAGCAGTTTATTTGTGGGGGGGTTAGATACGCAGTATTTT. Translating gives CASSLFVGGLDTQYF.

The V call is TRBV6-1, the J call TRBJ2-6, with D possibly being TRBD2 (6 bases). CDR3 length equals 16 residues. Germline V gives CDR1 MNHNS, CDR2 SASEGT. Trimming removed 0 bases at V and 2 bases at J, with 8 bases between. This chain's CDR3 is CASSEAGGAGANVLTF. The CDR3 DNA is TGTGCCAGCAGTGAAGCCGGAGGGGCTGGGGCCAACGTCCTGACTTTC.

This clone was picked up a small number of times. V is TRBV19 and J is TRBJ1-2, with a possible D match to TRBD1 (5 bases). CDR1 and CDR2 (germline): LNHDA, SQIVND (reference sequence). The germline V and J ends were trimmed by 2 bases and 5 bases, with 12 bases remaining between them. CDR3 length: 14 amino acids. The CDR3 bases are TGTGCCAGTAGTATACAGGGTGGGCGTTATGGCTACACCTTC. Encoded protein: CASSIQGGRYGYTF.